The text below deals with one T cell receptor beta chain. The antigen remains undetermined. This sample is drawn from a study of T cell responses to AZD1222 COVID-19 vaccine. Study information: Researchers grouped second doses given at about 4 or about 12 weeks into one pool.

This table comes from immunoSEQ multiplex PCR, and its TCRdb copy is limited to in-frame clones, with some not included. The sample consists of roughly 150,000 clones, 80% to 95% of them appearing once. The CDR3 extends over 15 amino acids. The V gene's germline CDR1 is SGHAT and CDR2 FQNNGV. V lost 2 bases and J lost 7; bases outside the gene matches: 9. Study results and limitations: After two AZD1222 doses, spike-specific TCR breadth and depth rose versus day 0. After the peak T cell response, and only then, were repertoires sampled.

The material was peripheral blood, obtained on day 0 of AZD1222 vaccination. The chain is built from TRBV11-2 and TRBJ2-7, with 9 bases aligning to TRBD2. The source is an adult in good health. The CDR3 DNA reads TGTGCCAGCAGCTTACTGCGGGAGGGAGTTTGGGAGCAGTACTTC. This encodes CASSLLREGVWEQYF.